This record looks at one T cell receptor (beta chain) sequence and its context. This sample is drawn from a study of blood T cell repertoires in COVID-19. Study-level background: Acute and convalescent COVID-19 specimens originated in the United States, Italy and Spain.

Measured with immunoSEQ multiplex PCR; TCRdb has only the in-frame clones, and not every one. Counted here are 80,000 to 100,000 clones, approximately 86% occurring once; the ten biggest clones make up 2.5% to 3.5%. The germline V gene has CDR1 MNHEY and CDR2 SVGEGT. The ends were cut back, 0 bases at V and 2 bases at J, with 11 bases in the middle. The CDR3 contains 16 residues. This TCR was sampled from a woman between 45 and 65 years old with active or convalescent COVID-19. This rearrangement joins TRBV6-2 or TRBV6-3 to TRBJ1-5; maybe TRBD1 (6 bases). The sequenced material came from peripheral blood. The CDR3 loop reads CASSYSSRGGNQPQHF. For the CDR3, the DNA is TGTGCCAGCAGTTACTCGAGCAGGGGAGGCAATCAGCCCCAGCATTTT.